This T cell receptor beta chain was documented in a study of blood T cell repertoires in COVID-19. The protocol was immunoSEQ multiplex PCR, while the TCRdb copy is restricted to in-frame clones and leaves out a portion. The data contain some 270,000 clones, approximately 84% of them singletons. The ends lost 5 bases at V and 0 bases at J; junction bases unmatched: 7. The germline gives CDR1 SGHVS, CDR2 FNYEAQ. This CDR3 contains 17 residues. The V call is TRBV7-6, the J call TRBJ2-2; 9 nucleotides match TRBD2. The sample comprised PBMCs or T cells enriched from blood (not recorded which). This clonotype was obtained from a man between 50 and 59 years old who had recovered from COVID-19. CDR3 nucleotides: TGTGCCAGCAGCATCCATAGCGGGGGAGCGAACACCGGGGAGCTGTTTTTT. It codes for CASSIHSGGANTGELFF.